The clone carrying this T cell receptor beta chain was seen just once. Its matching antigen is unknown. CDR3 length: 15 residues. Germline CDR1 and CDR2: SGDLS and YYNGEE. With 0 bases clipped from V and 6 bases from J, the junction kept 3 bases outside the gene matches. These data are taken from a study of T cells in localized non-small cell lung cancer. General observations from the study: Appearing in adjacent lung were a median roughly 60 of the top 100 tumor clones. Maximal T cell clonality occurred in uninvolved adjacent lung, with tumor ranking below it.

The table came from immunoSEQ multiplex PCR; TCRdb's copy has only in-frame clones and leaves some out. This table has tens of thousands of clones, 80% to 90% appearing once. This sequence originates from a man aged 40-75 years with stage I squamous cell lung carcinoma. Sequenced material: peripheral blood, taken before any cancer treatment. The V call is TRBV9, the J call TRBJ1-6; 7 bases agree with TRBD1. CDR3 nucleotides: TGTGCCAGCAGCGTAGGGGGGACAGTTAATTCACCCCTCCACTTT. This codes for CASSVGGTVNSPLHF. Drawing the rest from reference TRBV9 and TRBJ1-6, the complete variable domain is DSGVTQTPKHLITATGQRVTLRCSPRSGDLSVYWYQQSLDQGLQFLIQYYNGEERAKGNILERFSAQQFPDLHSELNLSSLELGDSALYFCASSVGGTVNSPLHFGNGTRLTVT.